This record looks at one TCR beta chain sequence and its context. These data are taken from a study of blood T cell repertoires in COVID-19. On the study more broadly: T cells, B-cell-depleted T cells, or PBMCs provided the cDNA or gDNA that served as material.

The CDR3 is made up of 14 amino acids. The V and J ends lost 5 bases and 2 bases, in that order; junction bases with no gene match: 3. Germline V CDR1 and CDR2: LNHDA, SQIVND (reference sequence). Here immunoSEQ multiplex PCR was the method, and the copy in TCRdb shows in-frame clones only, minus some. Among just over 15,000 clones listed, about 85% were seen once. This sequence joins TRBV19 and TRBJ1-2; 9 nucleotides line up with TRBD1. The clonotype comes from a human donor in a cohort sampled during active COVID-19. Material for sequencing was peripheral blood. The CDR3 loop is CASSPGTGNYGYTF. CDR3 DNA: TGTGCCAGTAGTCCCGGGACAGGGAACTATGGCTACACCTTC.